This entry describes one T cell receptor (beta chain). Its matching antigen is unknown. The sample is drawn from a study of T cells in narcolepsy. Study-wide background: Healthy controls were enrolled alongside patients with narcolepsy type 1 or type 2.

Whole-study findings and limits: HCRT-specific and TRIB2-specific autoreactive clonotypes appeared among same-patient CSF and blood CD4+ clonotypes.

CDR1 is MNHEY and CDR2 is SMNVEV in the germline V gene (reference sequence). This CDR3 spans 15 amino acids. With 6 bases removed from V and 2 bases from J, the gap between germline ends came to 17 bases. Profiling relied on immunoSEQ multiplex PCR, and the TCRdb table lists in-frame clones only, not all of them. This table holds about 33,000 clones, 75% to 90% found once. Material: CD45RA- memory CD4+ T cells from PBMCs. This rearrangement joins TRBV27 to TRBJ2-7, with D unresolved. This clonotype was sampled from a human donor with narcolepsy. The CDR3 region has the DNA TGTGCCAGCAGCCCGCACTTCGCGAGGACCTACGAGCAGTACTTC. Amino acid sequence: CASSPHFARTYEQYF.